This passage covers 16 T cell receptor beta chains from one sample sequenced in a study of T cell responses to AZD1222 COVID-19 vaccine. The method was immunoSEQ multiplex PCR; TCRdb's version includes in-frame clones alone and lacks a portion of them. The data contain 80,000 to 90,000 clones, about 89% of them singletons. This specimen was peripheral blood, taken 28 days after the second AZD1222 dose. Source of these receptors: an adult who received the AZD1222 COVID-19 vaccine.

The chain joins TRBV27 to TRBJ1-5, with D perhaps TRBD1 (5 bases). The ends were cut back, 5 bases at V and 5 bases at J, with 10 bases in the middle. The CDR3 extends over 13 amino acids. CDR1 is MNHEY, CDR2 SMNVEV, per germline (reference sequence). For the CDR3, the DNA is TGTGCCAGCAGTGTCAGGGTCGATCAGCCCCAGCATTTT. Translated, it gives CASSVRVDQPQHF.

The rearrangement joins TRBV5-8 to TRBJ1-2, with D perhaps matching TRBD1 (5 bases). The CDR3 is 12 amino acids. Deletions cut 3 bases from V and 4 bases from J, with 7 bases between. Germline V gives CDR1 SGHTS, CDR2 YDEGEE. The CDR3 nucleotides are TGTGCCAGCAGCTCGCAGGGCTATGGCTACACCTTC. Residues: CASSSQGYGYTF. Drawing the rest from reference TRBV5-8 and TRBJ1-2, the complete variable domain is EAGVTQSPTHLIKTRGQQATLRCSPISGHTSVYWYQQALGLGLQFLLWYDEGEERNRGNFPPRFSGRQFPNYSSELNVNALELEDSALYLCASSSQGYGYTFGSGTRLTVV.

The V gene is TRBV5-1, the J gene TRBJ1-1; no firm D call. This CDR3 is 14 amino acids long. From germline, CDR1 is SGHRS and CDR2 YFSETQ. V was trimmed by 6 bases and J by 1 base, leaving 13 bases between them. CDR3 protein: CASTTGDGNTEAFF. CDR3 DNA: TGCGCCAGCACCACGGGAGACGGGAACACTGAAGCTTTCTTT.

This clone was detected only a few times. The chain has TRBV19 and TRBJ1-4; tentatively, D is TRBD1 (5 bases). Germline V gene sequence: CDR1 LNHDA, CDR2 SQIVND (reference sequence). This CDR3 has 13 amino acids. Trimming left V 9 bases short and J 3 bases short, with 11 bases between. DNA for the CDR3: TGTGCCAGCCAGGGTTTGGCTAATGAAAAACTGTTTTTT. It is translated as CASQGLANEKLFF.

The V call is TRBV6-1, the J call TRBJ1-5; D uncertain. From germline, CDR1 is MNHNS and CDR2 SASEGT. Trimming shortened V by 1 base and J by 4 bases, and 5 bases separated the two germline ends. This CDR3 region has 13 residues. The CDR3 reads CASSEVENQPQHF. In DNA, the CDR3 is TGTGCCAGCAGTGAAGTAGAAAATCAGCCCCAGCATTTT.

The V and J genes are TRBV3-1 (or the pseudogene TRBV3-2) and TRBJ1-2; D unclear. V was clipped by 1 base and J by 4 bases, with 10 bases between them. Germline V gene data show CDR1 as LGHDT and CDR2 as YNNKEL (reference sequence). This CDR3 comprises 14 residues. The chain's CDR3 is CASSQGPSGYGYTF. As DNA, the CDR3 is TGTGCCAGCAGCCAAGGGCCCTCGGGCTATGGCTACACCTTC.

The genes are TRBV3-1 (or the pseudogene TRBV3-2) and TRBJ2-7; 12 nucleotides align to TRBD2. Losses at the gene ends were 4 bases for V and 3 bases for J; bases not matched to a gene: 10. Germline values: CDR1 LGHDT, CDR2 YNNKEL (reference sequence). The CDR3 is 17 residues long. CDR3 nucleotides: TGTGCCAGCAGCCCTCGACTAGCGGGGGCGGAAAACTACGAGCAGTACTTC. This translates into CASSPRLAGAENYEQYF.

This chain joins TRBV9 and TRBJ2-2; 8 bases are shared with TRBD1. Per the germline V gene, CDR1 is SGDLS and CDR2 is YYNGEE. The CDR3 length is 17 residues. With V trimmed by 0 bases and J by 7 bases, 11 bases remained unmatched. The CDR3 region has the DNA TGTGCCAGCAGCGTAGCACTAGGACAGGGATTTAACGGGGAGCTGTTTTTT. Translating gives CASSVALGQGFNGELFF.

The chain carries TRBV30 and TRBJ1-2; D is uncertain. Trimming removed 1 base from V and 1 base from J, with 7 bases in between. From germline, CDR1 is GTSNPN and CDR2 SVGIG (reference sequence). The CDR3 has 13 residues. CDR3 sequence: CAWSDGVNYGYTF. The CDR3 nucleotides read TGTGCCTGGAGTGACGGGGTTAACTATGGCTACACCTTC.

This clone is a singleton in its sample. V usage is TRBV6-5 and J usage is TRBJ1-2, with 9 bases matching TRBD1. Germline V gene lookup returns CDR1 MNHEY and CDR2 SVGAGI. The V and J ends lost 0 bases and 8 bases, in that order; junction bases with no gene match: 7. CDR3 size: 15 residues. CDR3 loop: CASSYSLTGGDGYTF. The CDR3 DNA reads as TGTGCCAGCAGTTACTCGTTAACAGGGGGCGACGGCTACACCTTC.

The chain joins TRBV2 to TRBJ1-1; D is possibly TRBD1 (6 bases). CDR1 is SNHLY and CDR2 is FYNNEI in the germline V gene. CDR3 length equals 15 residues. The V end lost 6 bases, the J end lost 0 bases, and 14 bases lay between the germline ends. CDR3 DNA sequence: TGTGCCAGCAGAGCGGGACAACGGTTGAACACTGAAGCTTTCTTT. Protein product: CASRAGQRLNTEAFF.

Comment on this clone: Other DNA sequences from this sample encode an identical CDR3 as well. The rearrangement links TRBV18 to TRBJ1-6; 9 bases agree with TRBD1. V shed 3 bases and J 10 bases; nucleotides not matched to a gene: 4. This CDR3 is built from 14 residues. Looked up from germline, CDR1 is KGHSH and CDR2 is LQKENI. This chain's CDR3 is CASSPGQGGSPLHF. In DNA form, the CDR3 reads TGTGCCAGCTCACCGGGACAGGGAGGGTCACCCCTCCACTTT.

The count of this clone is one. The chain carries TRBV4-2 and TRBJ2-7, with TRBD1 matching over 8 bases. The V segment lost 3 bases and the J segment 2 bases; nucleotides outside the gene matches: 3. Looked up from germline, CDR1 is LGHNA and CDR2 is YNFKEQ. The CDR3 is 14 residues long. In DNA form, the CDR3 reads TGTGCCAGCAGCCAGGACAGGGCAACCTACGAGCAGTACTTC. It translates to CASSQDRATYEQYF.

The genes are TRBV30 and TRBJ1-5, with no clear D. Germline CDR1 is GTSNPN and CDR2 is SVGIG (reference sequence). V was shortened by 1 base and J by 2 bases, with 15 bases between the two germline ends. The CDR3 contains 16 residues. CDR3 in amino acids: CAWSGPISIGNQPQHF. The CDR3 bases are TGTGCCTGGAGTGGGCCAATTTCGATCGGCAATCAGCCCCAGCATTTT.

This rearrangement joins TRBV18 to TRBJ1-1; weak D call: TRBD1 (5 bases). The germline V gene has CDR1 KGHSH and CDR2 LQKENI. CDR3 length equals 15 residues. Trimming cost V 5 bases and J 2 bases, with 15 bases left between them. The CDR3 DNA reads as TGTGCCAGCTCATTAACCGGGACGGTTAACACTGAAGCTTTCTTT. It translates to CASSLTGTVNTEAFF.

This clone came up once. The rearrangement joins TRBV11-3 to TRBJ2-2, with TRBD2 matching 9 bases. The V segment lost 5 bases and the J segment 7 bases; nucleotides outside the gene matches: 14. This CDR3 is built from 17 residues. CDR1 is SGHNT and CDR2 is YENEEA in the germline V gene. CDR3 in amino acids: CASSPPLGLAGFGELFF. The CDR3 DNA sequence: TGTGCCAGCAGCCCGCCCCTCGGGCTAGCGGGGTTCGGGGAGCTGTTTTTT.